The source of this T cell receptor (beta chain) is a study of blood T cell repertoires in COVID-19. Study at large: T cells, B-cell-depleted T cells, or PBMCs supplied cDNA or gDNA.

The CDR3 runs to 15 residues. Unmatched junction bases numbered 7, after V lost 1 base and J lost 8 bases. Per the germline V gene, CDR1 is LNHDA and CDR2 is SQIVND (reference sequence). In the original processing: Estimation of nucleated cell counts was performed using reference gene primer amplification. The table came from immunoSEQ multiplex PCR; TCRdb's copy has only in-frame clones and leaves some out. V and J calls plus clone size are reproduced from that table; the DNA served to infer D and trimming. The sample yields about 280,000 clones, under 90% seen once. This clonotype originated in a man aged 50-60 years with acute or convalescent COVID-19. This sequence joins TRBV19 and TRBJ2-1, with 8 bases aligning to TRBD2. Input material: peripheral blood. Here the CDR3 reads CASSIVAGSRYEQFF. The CDR3 DNA reads as TGTGCCAGTAGTATAGTAGCGGGGTCCCGGTATGAGCAGTTCTTC.